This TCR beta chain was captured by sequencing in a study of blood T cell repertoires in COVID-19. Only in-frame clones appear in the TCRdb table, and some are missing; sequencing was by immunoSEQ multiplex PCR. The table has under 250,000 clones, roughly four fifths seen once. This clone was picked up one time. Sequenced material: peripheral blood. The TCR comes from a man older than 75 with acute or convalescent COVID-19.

CDR3 DNA: TGTGCCAGCAGCAGGGGTCTTCTTGAGAACTATGGCTACACCTTC. Its translation: CASSRGLLENYGYTF. The V and J genes are TRBV2 and TRBJ1-2; the D gene is possibly TRBD1 (6 bases). V gave up 6 bases and J gave up 2 bases, with 16 bases separating them. In germline, CDR1 is SNHLY, CDR2 FYNNEI. The CDR3 contains 15 residues.